In its sample, the clone carrying this TCR beta chain was seen a few times. Its antigen remains unidentified. These data originate in a study of CD8 T cells in ankylosing spondylitis. Findings and limits, study-wide: Typical of ankylosing spondylitis blood, it appeared, was a TCR beta motif of under 10 highly homologous variants.

Trimming cost V 5 bases and J 9 bases, with 17 bases left between them. CDR1 and CDR2 from the germline V gene are LNHNV and YYDKDF (reference sequence). The CDR3 covers 14 residues. It was by quantitative 5'-RACE with molecular barcodes that TCR beta libraries were made. TCRdb fed the 5' RACE reads into MiXCR, producing one record per CDR3 protein. The data hold over 400,000 distinct CDR3 sequences, with 25% to 30% observed a single time. This receptor was identified in a male donor with ankylosing spondylitis. The sequenced sample was blood, either unsorted or a sorted T cell fraction (not recorded which). The V gene is TRBV15, the J gene TRBJ2-1, with D possibly being TRBD2 (6 bases). CDR3 DNA: TGTGCCACCAGCCCTAGACTAGATTACCTTGAGCAGTTCTTC. As protein: CATSPRLDYLEQFF.